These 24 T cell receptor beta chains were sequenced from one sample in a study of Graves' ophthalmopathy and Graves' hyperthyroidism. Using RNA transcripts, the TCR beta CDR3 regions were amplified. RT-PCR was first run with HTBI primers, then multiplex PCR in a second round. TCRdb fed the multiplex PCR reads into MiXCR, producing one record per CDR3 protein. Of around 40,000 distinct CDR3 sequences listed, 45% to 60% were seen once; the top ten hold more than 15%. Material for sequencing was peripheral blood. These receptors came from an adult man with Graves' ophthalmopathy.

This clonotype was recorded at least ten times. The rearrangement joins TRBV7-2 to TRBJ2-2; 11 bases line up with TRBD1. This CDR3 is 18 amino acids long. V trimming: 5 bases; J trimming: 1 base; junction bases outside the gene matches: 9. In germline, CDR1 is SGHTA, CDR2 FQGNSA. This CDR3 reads CASSPVLGQGENTGELFF. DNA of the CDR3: TGTGCCAGCAGCCCCGTATTGGGACAGGGGGAGAACACCGGGGAGCTGTTTTTT.

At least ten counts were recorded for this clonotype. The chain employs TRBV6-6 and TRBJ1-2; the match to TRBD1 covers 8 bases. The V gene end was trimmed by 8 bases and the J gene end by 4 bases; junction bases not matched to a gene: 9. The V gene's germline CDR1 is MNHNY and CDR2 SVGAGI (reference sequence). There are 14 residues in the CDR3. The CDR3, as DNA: TGTGCCAGCCTGAGGGGTGGACAGGGCTATGGCTACACCTTC. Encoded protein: CASLRGGQGYGYTF.

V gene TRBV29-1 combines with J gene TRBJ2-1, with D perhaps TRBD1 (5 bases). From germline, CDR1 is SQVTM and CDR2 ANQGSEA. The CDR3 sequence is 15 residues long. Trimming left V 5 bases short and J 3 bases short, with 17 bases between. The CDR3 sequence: CSVKVGQGGYNEQFF. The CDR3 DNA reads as TGCAGCGTTAAGGTAGGGCAGGGCGGCTACAATGAGCAGTTCTTC.

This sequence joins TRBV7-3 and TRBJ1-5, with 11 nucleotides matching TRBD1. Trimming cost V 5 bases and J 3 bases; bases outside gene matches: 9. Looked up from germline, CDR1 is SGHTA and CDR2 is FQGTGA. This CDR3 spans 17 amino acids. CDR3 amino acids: CASSPPPGQGVNQPQHF. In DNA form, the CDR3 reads TGTGCCAGCAGCCCGCCCCCGGGACAGGGGGTCAATCAGCCCCAGCATTTT.

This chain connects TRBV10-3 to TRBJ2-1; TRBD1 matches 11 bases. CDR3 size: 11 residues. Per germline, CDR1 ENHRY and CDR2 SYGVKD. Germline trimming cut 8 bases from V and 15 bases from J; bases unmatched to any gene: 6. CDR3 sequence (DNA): TGTGCCATCGGACAGGGGGCGGAGGGGTTCTTC. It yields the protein CAIGQGAEGFF.

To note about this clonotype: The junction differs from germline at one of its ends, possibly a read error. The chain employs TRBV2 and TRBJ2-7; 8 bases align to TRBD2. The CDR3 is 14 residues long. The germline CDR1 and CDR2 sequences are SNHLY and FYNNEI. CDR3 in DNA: TGTGCCAGCAGTAGAAGCGGGAGCTCCTACGGGCAGTACTTC. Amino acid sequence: CASSRSGSSYGQYF.

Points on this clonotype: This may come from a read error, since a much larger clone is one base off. The CDR3 nucleotides are TGTGCCAGCAGCCGACTCCACACTGAAGCTTTCTTT. Encoded protein: CASSRLHTEAFF. The chain uses TRBV7-3 and TRBJ1-1; no definite D call. V was cut by 5 bases and J by 3 bases, with 7 bases left in between. The CDR3 totals 12 residues. Germline V CDR1 and CDR2: SGHTA, FQGTGA. Together with reference TRBV7-3 and TRBJ1-1, the CDR3 gives the full variable domain: GAGVSQTPSNKVTEKGKYVELRCDPISGHTALYWYRQSLGQGPEFLIYFQGTGAADDSGLPNDRFFAVRPEGSVSTLKIQRTERGDSAVYLCASSRLHTEAFFGQGTRLTVV.

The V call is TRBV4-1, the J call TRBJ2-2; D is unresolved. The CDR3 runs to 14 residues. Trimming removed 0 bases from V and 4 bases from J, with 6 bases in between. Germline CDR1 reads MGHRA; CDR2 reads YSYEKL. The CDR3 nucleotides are TGCGCCAGCAGCCAAGAAGTAAGCACCGGGGAGCTGTTTTTT. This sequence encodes CASSQEVSTGELFF.

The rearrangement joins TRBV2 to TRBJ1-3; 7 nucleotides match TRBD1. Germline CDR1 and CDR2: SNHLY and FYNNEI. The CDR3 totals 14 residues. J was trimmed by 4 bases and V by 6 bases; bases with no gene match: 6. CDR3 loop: CASSQGVSGNTIYF. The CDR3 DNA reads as TGTGCCAGCAGCCAGGGGGTTTCGGGAAACACCATATATTTT.

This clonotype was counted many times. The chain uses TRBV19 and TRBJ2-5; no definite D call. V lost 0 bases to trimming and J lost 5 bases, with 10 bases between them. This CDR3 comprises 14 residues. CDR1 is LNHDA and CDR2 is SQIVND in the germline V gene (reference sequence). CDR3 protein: CASSIDRLGETQYF. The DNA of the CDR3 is TGTGCCAGTAGTATAGACAGGCTGGGGGAGACCCAGTACTTC.

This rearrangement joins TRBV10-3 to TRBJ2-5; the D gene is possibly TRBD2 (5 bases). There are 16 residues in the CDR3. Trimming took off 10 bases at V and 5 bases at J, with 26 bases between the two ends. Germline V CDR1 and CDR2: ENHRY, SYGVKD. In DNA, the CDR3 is TGTGCCACCAAGGATGGAGGTCACGGTCGTGGGGAGACCCAGTACTTC. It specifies CATKDGGHGRGETQYF.

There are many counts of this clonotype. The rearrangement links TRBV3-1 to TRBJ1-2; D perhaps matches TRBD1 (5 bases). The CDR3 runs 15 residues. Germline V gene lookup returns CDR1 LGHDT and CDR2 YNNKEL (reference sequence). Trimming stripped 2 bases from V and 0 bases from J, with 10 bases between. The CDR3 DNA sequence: TGTGCCAGCAGCCAATGGGGCCGTGCTAACTATGGCTACACCTTC. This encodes CASSQWGRANYGYTF.

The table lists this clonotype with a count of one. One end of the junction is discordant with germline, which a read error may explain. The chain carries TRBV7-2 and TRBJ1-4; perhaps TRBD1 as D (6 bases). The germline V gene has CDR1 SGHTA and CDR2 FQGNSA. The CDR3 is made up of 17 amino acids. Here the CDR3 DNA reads TGTGCCAGCAGCTTTGGGACAAGAACAAACCCGAAGGAAAGACTGTTTTTT. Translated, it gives CASSFGTRTNPKERLFF.

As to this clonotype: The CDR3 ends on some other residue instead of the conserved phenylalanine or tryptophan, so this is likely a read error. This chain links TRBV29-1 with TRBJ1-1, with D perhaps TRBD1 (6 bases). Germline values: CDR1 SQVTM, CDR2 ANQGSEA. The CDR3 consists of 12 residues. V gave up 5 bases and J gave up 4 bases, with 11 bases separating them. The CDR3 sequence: CSVWGPGTEAFV. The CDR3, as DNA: TGCAGCGTTTGGGGGCCGGGCACTGAAGCTTTCGTT.

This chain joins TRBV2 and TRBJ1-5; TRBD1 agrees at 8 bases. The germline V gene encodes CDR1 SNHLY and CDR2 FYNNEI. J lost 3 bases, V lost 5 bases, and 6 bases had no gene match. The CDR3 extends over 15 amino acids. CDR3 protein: CASSQKTGDNQPQHF. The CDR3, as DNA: TGTGCCAGCAGTCAGAAGACAGGGGACAATCAGCCCCAGCATTTT.

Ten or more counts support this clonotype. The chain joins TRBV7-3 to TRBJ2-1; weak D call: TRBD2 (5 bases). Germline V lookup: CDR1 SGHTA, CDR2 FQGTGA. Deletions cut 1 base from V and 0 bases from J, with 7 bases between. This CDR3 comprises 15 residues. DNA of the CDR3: TGTGCCAGCAGCTTAAGTGCGGGCTCCTACAATGAGCAGTTCTTC. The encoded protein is CASSLSAGSYNEQFF. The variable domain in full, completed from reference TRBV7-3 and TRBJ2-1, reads GAGVSQTPSNKVTEKGKYVELRCDPISGHTALYWYRQSLGQGPEFLIYFQGTGAADDSGLPNDRFFAVRPEGSVSTLKIQRTERGDSAVYLCASSLSAGSYNEQFFGPGTRLTVL.

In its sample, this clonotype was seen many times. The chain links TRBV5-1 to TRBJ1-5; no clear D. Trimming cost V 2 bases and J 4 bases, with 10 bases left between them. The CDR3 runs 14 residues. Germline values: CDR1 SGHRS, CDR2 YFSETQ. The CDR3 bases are TGCGCCAGCAGCTTAGATGCGGGGAATCAGCCCCAGCATTTT. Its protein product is CASSLDAGNQPQHF.

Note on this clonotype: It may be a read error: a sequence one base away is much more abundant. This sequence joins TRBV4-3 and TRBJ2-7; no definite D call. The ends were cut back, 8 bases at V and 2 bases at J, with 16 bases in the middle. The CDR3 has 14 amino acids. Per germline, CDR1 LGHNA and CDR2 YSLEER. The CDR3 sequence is CASFARPSAYEQYV. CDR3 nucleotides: TGCGCCAGCTTTGCTAGGCCCAGCGCCTACGAGCAGTACGTC.

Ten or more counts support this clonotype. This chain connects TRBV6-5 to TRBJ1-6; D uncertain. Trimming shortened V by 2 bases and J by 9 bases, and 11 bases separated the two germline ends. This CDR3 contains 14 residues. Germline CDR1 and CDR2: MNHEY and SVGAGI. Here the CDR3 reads CASSYRQDGSPLHF. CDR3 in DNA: TGTGCCAGCAGTTACCGGCAGGATGGTTCACCCCTCCACTTT.

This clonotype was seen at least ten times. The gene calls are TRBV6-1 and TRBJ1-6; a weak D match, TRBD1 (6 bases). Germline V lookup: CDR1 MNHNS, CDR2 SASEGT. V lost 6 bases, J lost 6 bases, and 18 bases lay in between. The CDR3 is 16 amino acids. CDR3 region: CASSPEGVRGNSPLHF. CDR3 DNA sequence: TGTGCCAGCAGCCCAGAAGGGGTCAGGGGTAATTCACCCCTCCACTTT.

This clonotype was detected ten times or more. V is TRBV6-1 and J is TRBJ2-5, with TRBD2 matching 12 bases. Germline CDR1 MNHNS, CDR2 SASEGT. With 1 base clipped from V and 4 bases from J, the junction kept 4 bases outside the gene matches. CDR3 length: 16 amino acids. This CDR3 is CASSEVGLAGRETQYF. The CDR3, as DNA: TGTGCCAGCAGTGAAGTTGGACTAGCGGGACGAGAGACCCAGTACTTC.

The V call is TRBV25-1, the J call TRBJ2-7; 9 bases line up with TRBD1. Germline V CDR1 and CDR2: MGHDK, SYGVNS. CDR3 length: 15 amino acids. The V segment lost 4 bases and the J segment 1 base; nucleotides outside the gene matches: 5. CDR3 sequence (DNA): TGTGCCAGCAGTGCCGGGACAGGGCCATCCTACGAGCAGTACGTC. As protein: CASSAGTGPSYEQYV.

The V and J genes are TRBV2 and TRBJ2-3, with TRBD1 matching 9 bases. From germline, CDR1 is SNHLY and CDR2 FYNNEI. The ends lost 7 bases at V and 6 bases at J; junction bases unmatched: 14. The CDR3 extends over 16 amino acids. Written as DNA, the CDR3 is TGTGCCAGCAAGGTCGTGACAGGGGGATCTTCGGATACGCAGTATTTT. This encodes CASKVVTGGSSDTQYF.

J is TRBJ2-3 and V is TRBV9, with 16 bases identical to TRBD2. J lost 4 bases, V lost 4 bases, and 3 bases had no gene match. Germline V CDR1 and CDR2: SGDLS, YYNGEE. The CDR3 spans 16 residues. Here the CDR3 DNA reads TGTGCCAGCAGCAAAGGGACTAGCGGGGGGGCAGATACGCAGTATTTT. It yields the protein CASSKGTSGGADTQYF. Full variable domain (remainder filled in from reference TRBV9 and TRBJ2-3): DSGVTQTPKHLITATGQRVTLRCSPRSGDLSVYWYQQSLDQGLQFLIQYYNGEERAKGNILERFSAQQFPDLHSELNLSSLELGDSALYFCASSKGTSGGADTQYFGPGTRLTVL.